The entry that follows covers one TCR beta chain sequence. These data belong to a study of cytomegalovirus exposure and HLA in healthy donors. The junction had 7 bases not matched to a gene; V was cut back by 1 base and J by 7 bases. This CDR3 region has 15 residues. Per germline, CDR1 MGHRA and CDR2 YSYEKL. This PCR relied on a set of 60 Vbeta primers and 13 Jbeta primers. The assay was immunoSEQ multiplex PCR, and TCRdb's table has in-frame clones only and misses some. The table shows 150,000 to 180,000 clones, with around 74% occurring only once. The study sampled nominally healthy donors, though unrecorded immune exposures were likely.

The chain employs TRBV4-1 and TRBJ2-7; 10 nucleotides agree with TRBD2. Sequenced: PBMCs. The receptor's source is a man aged 18 to 30 in good health and CMV-seronegative. CDR3 in amino acids: CASSQGAGGQGEQYF. Written as DNA, the CDR3 is TGCGCCAGCAGCCAAGGAGCGGGGGGGCAGGGTGAGCAGTACTTC.